This T cell receptor (beta chain) was obtained from a study of cytomegalovirus exposure and HLA in healthy donors (dated by TCRdb to 2017 to 2019). For context, the study as a whole: An earlier analysis of several hundred of the donors reported 250 to 300 Gb of sequence data and approximately 110 million unique TCR beta sequences from 150 million to 200 million T cells. Around 320 gigabases of sequencing data and some 85 million unique TCR sequences were included in an early release covering roughly 700 HLA-typed donors. The genetic ancestry cluster associated with self-reported Caucasian donors included roughly 84% of the roughly 390 genotyped donors. The study aimed to test whether cataloging public T cell receptors could reveal signatures of past pathogen exposure. The T cell repertoires of under 700 subjects were profiled by immunosequencing and related to cytomegalovirus serostatus. Besides the first cohort of some 670 subjects, a separate validation cohort made up of 120 different subjects was used. To predict cytomegalovirus infection status, the study brought together high-throughput TCR immunosequencing, statistical association of individual TCRs with disease status, and machine learning. To study patterns of TCR occurrence, a later analysis re-analyzed previously published TCR beta repertoires from 600 to 750 donors and added high-resolution HLA genotyping. Rather than using new phenotypic data, the later analysis identified candidate immune exposures from TCR beta sequences and from how often those sequences occurred across donors. In an earlier analysis of a few hundred of the donors, high-throughput TCR beta sequencing was used to judge whether each TCR beta V gene segment behaved as functional or pseudogenic. Donor age, sex, ethnicity and CMV serostatus were compiled together with the repertoire data. Genome-wide SNP genotypes for about three fifths of the roughly 670 donors were used in a later genetic analysis, which treated that subset as a discovery cohort. All discovery cohort repertoires had been generated on a single sequencing platform. HLA typing covered class I and class II loci at four-digit resolution. Typing coverage varied by locus: roughly 629-640 donors for A, B, C, DRB1 and DQB1; 522 for DQA1; over 600 for DPA1; roughly 450 for DPB1. A handful of DR-DQ haplotypes were handled as single units for association and clustering because linkage in the cohort was strong. On average, around 200,000 unique TCR beta nucleotide sequences were sequenced per donor among 300 to 500 genotyped donors of the cohort, with roughly 18% of those sequences being non-productive. The investigation overall reported the following: Correlated functional status among segregating V segments might be attributable to linkage disequilibrium, but an unknown experimental factor could not be ruled out. In the study, about 150 TCR beta chains were listed as associated with cytomegalovirus. A later genetic analysis reported fewer N-insertions in productive TCRs among donors in an Asian-associated ancestry cluster than the roughly 650-donor mean. In a later analysis, several top co-occurrence clusters were reported to appear linked to parvovirus B19, influenza, CMV and Epstein-Barr virus. In a later analysis, TCR association rates were found to vary across HLA loci, with the most associated TCRs seen for DRB1 alleles and the fewest for HLA-C alleles. Because some donors lacked HLA typing at each locus, the association tests relied only on the typed subset. When HLA alleles, especially DR and DQ, strongly co-occurred, TCR associations were difficult to assign to individual alleles. In both the original and validation cohorts, the classifier was reported to diagnose cytomegalovirus status with high specificity and sensitivity. In a later analysis, most CMV-associated TCR beta chains were found to appear HLA-restricted, with HLA associations seemingly driven largely by CMV exposure. A later analysis found that HLA-associated TCR beta chains were more clonally expanded and had lower generation probabilities than equally common non-associated chains. In a later genetic analysis, a missense DCLRE1C variant was associated with V-gene and J-gene trimming of TCR beta chains, and the association was replicated in an independent cohort. In this cohort, only TCR beta chains were sequenced, and detectable features were limited by the absence of alpha or paired-chain data. A later analysis associated 15,000 to 20,000 TCR beta sequences with specific HLA alleles at a false discovery rate of 0.05. Some IMGT-functional V segments, including TRBV6-2 and TRBV6-3, could not be told apart with the 87-base-pair reads, so those segments were excluded. The only immune exposure information available for the cohort was CMV serostatus. Because counts were too low, some 17 rarely observed V segments, including chromosome 9 orphons, were excluded from the earlier analysis of 587 of the donors. In an earlier analysis of 587 of the donors, most TCR beta V segments appeared in productive rearrangements about 87% or about 30% of the time, broadly matching IMGT annotations. In vitro tests confirmed that a few of the cytomegalovirus-associated TCR beta chains recognize cytomegalovirus antigens. The sequencing pipeline was judged likely to have produced a cluster of highly shared sequence variants as a technical artifact. The authors suggested that the approach could potentially be generalized to other disease states and immunological phenotypes. Across donors, most TCR sequences were observed very rarely, whereas some public TCRs were present in many individuals. Roughly uniform sequencing depth across donors was assumed in presence/absence analyses, although this assumption may not hold. A further reported finding was that TCR beta sequences accurately predicted the HLA-A and HLA-B alleles for most subjects in the first cohort.

Libraries were built with the immunoSEQ multiplex PCR assay. For the multiplex PCR, a mixture combining 60 forward primers for TCR Vbeta segments and 13 reverse primers for TCR Jbeta segments was used. Amplification of the CDR3 region of rearranged TCR beta genes was performed with a multiplex PCR assay on genomic DNA. The Illumina HiSeq System was used to sequence the amplified TCR beta libraries as 87-base-pair reads. In the authors' own workflow: In a later analysis, tens of millions of unique TCR beta chains were counted across the 500 to 850 repertoires, and around 11 million of these chains were shared by at least two donors. A nearest-neighbor algorithm error-corrected the raw reads and collapsed the reads into unique sequences, merging closely related sequences to remove PCR and sequencing errors. CDR3 sequences were aligned to IMGT reference sequences to assign V, D and J gene segments. For a sequence to be retained, a match of at least six nucleotides to both a V gene segment and a J gene segment was required. Rearrangements were called productive when the CDR3 lacked stop codons and stayed in frame with V and J; all others were non-productive. Following IMGT convention, CDR3 was defined as the stretch from the second conserved V-encoded cysteine to the conserved J-encoded phenylalanine. Sequences without an unambiguous match to a single V gene segment were excluded from the earlier analysis of about 600 of the donors. An earlier analysis of under 750 of the donors called V segments functional above 56.7% productive rearrangements and segregating when the between-donor standard deviation exceeded 5%. To diagnose cytomegalovirus status from the catalog of TCR beta chain sequences, a statistical classification framework was built. In a later analysis, V and J genes were assigned by comparing TCR nucleotide sequences against IMGT/GENE-DB human TR gene sequences. Using the TCRdist pipeline, a later analysis assigned CDR3 sequences along with most-parsimonious VDJ recombination scenarios. A later analysis defined each TCR beta chain by its CDR3 amino acid sequence plus V-gene family, and excluded reads lacking a unique V-gene family. A later analysis removed 550 to 650 highly shared, low-generation-probability nucleotide sequences to deal with suspected cross-contamination and a sequencing artifact. For each public chain, a later analysis derived a clonal expansion index from normalized ranks of inferred template counts within each repertoire. In a later analysis, generation probabilities were computed with a VDJ recombination model fitted to out-of-frame rearrangements, and the resulting probabilities were checked against IGoR. Hypergeometric tests were used in a later analysis to score TCR-TCR, TCR-HLA and TCR-CMV co-occurrence, with a repertoire-size bias correction applied to the TCR pairs. A later analysis estimated false discovery rates by permuting HLA or CMV assignments 20 times. In a later analysis, co-occurring TCRs were grouped using DBSCAN, with TCRdist sequence similarity added in when clustering inside HLA-allele-positive subsets. Co-occurrence clustering excluded repertoires with fewer than 30,000 or more than 120,000 public chains, plus five with anomalous nucleotide sharing. The immuneACCESS repertoire file appears here via TCRdb, limited to in-frame rearrangements. These files lack a portion of the clones; in checked studies, under half of the deficit traces to unresolved V genes, and the cause of the others is not known. The V and J calls and clone size were taken over from that table, and D and trimming were inferred from the DNA. This sample comprises 100,000 or so clones, roughly 79% of them detected only once. The ten largest clonotypes hold roughly 1.2% of the sample.

The cohort was made up of 650 to 700 healthy bone marrow donors. All cohort members were sampled while nominally healthy, although unrecorded immune exposures were likely present. The donor tested CMV seronegative, placing the donor among the 300 to 400 seronegative members of the cohort. A peripheral blood sample was provided by each donor, and peripheral blood mononuclear cells were used for TCR beta sequencing. Genomic DNA extraction from the blood cell samples was performed with the Qiagen DNeasy Blood Extraction Kit. Regarding this clone: The antigen it recognizes is unknown. No base quality information exists; no much larger clone differs at one position.

Inclusive of the bounding cysteine and phenylalanine, the CDR3 is 16 residues long. Of all the DNA, just the CDR3 is kept, 48 bases in frame from base 1. Taken from the germline V gene, the CDR1 and CDR2 loops are SGHTA and FQGTGA. V lost 2 bases and J lost 9 bases, and the count of bases not matched to a germline gene is 11. The sample consisted of PBMCs. The clonotype was recovered from a man between 40 and 49 years old in good health and CMV-seronegative. The sequence joins TRBV7-3 to TRBJ2-1, with TRBD2 matching 9 junction bases. The CDR3 in this case is CASSLSAQRGAREQFF. The DNA reads as follows: TGTGCCAGCAGCTTATCAGCCCAGCGGGGGGCCCGTGAGCAGTTCTTC.